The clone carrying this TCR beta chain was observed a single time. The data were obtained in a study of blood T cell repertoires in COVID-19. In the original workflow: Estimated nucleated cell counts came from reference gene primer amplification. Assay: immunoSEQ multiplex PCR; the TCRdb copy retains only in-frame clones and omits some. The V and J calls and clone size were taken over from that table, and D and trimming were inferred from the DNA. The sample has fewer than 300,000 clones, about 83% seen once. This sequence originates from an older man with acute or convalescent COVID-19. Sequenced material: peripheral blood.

The CDR3 DNA follows: TGCGCCAGCAGCATGGGGACAGACACTGAAGCTTTCTTT. It is translated as CASSMGTDTEAFF. The rearrangement joins TRBV5-1 to TRBJ1-1, with 7 bases that match TRBD1. Trimming cost V 4 bases and J 3 bases; bases outside gene matches: 3. The CDR3 loop spans 13 amino acids. Germline V gene data show CDR1 as SGHRS and CDR2 as YFSETQ.